Listed below are T cell receptor beta chains from one sample, sequenced in a study of shared clonotypes between healthy human individuals. The assay was immunoSEQ multiplex PCR, and TCRdb's table has in-frame clones only and misses some. The sample carries about 2 million clones, approximately 95% recorded once. Specimen: naive CD8+ T cells sorted from blood. All receptors come from a man aged 18 to 29 in good health. Each CDR3 is given with its conserved first and last residue. D genes are given only for firm matches. Some rows have no size entry. The others give once, few or many, or a class for an expanded clone.

J	V	D	size	DNA	CDR3
TRBJ2-3	TRBV11-2	TRBD1	-	TGTGCCAGCAGCCACGCAGGGGGTTGGGTAGATACGCAGTATTTT	CASSHAGGWVDTQYF
TRBJ1-4	TRBV19	-	-	TGTGCCAGTAGTTTAGACGGAGAAGAGGCACTGTTTTTT	CASSLDGEEALFF
TRBJ1-1	TRBV2	-	-	TGTGCCAGCAGTCAGGGACACGGTGACACTGAAGCTTTCTTT	CASSQGHGDTEAFF
TRBJ2-2	TRBV13	-	-	TGTGCCAGCAGCTCGGACAGCACCGGGGAGCTGTTTTTT	CASSSDSTGELFF
TRBJ2-7	TRBV27	-	-	TGTGCCAGCAGTTTACTAGGGAGAGGTGACGAGCAGTACTTC	CASSLLGRGDEQYF
TRBJ1-1	TRBV4-3	-	-	TGCGCCAGCAGCCAAATCGTGGCAGGTCAACTTAACACTGAAGCTTTCTTT	CASSQIVAGQLNTEAFF
TRBJ1-2	TRBV5-4	-	-	TGTGCCAGCAGCTTGGGTACCGGGTTGGGCTACACCTTC	CASSLGTGLGYTF
TRBJ2-1	TRBV19	-	-	TGTGCCAGTAGGTCGCGGGGTAATTACAATGAGCAGTTCTTC	CASRSRGNYNEQFF
TRBJ2-5	TRBV7-9	-	-	TGTGCCAGCAGCTTAGAAGCAGCGTGGAAGGGGGAGACCCAGTACTTC	CASSLEAAWKGETQYF
TRBJ2-7	TRBV2	-	-	TGTGCCAGCAGTGAACCAAACAGGGAGGACGAGCAGTACTTC	CASSEPNREDEQYF
TRBJ2-5	TRBV5-1	-	-	TGCGCCAGCAGCCATCCTGGCCTGGAAGAGACCCAGTACTTC	CASSHPGLEETQYF
TRBJ2-7	TRBV11-2	-	-	TGTGCCAGCAGCCAGGGGAACTACGAGCAGTACTTC	CASSQGNYEQYF
TRBJ2-7	TRBV4-1	-	once	TGCGCCAGCAGCTACAGGGAATCCTACGAGCAGTACTTC	CASSYRESYEQYF
TRBJ2-7	TRBV30	TRBD1	-	TGTGCCTGGAGTGTACAGGGGGGCTCCGAGCAGTACTTC	CAWSVQGGSEQYF
TRBJ2-7	TRBV27	TRBD1	-	TGTGCCACCCGGACAGGGAGCTCCTACGAGCAGTACTTC	CATRTGSSYEQYF
TRBJ2-7	TRBV5-1	TRBD2	-	TGCGCCAGCAGCTTGGCTGGCGGGGGATCCTACGAGCAGTACTTC	CASSLAGGGSYEQYF
TRBJ1-2	TRBV9	TRBD1	once	TGTGCCAGCAGCGTAGCCGGACAGGCCTACTATGGCTACACCTTC	CASSVAGQAYYGYTF
TRBJ2-1	TRBV10-3	TRBD1	-	TGTGCCATCAGTTCCCCGCCCCAGGGGGCAGGCGAGCAGTTCTTC	CAISSPPQGAGEQFF
TRBJ2-1	TRBV15	-	-	TGTGCCACCAGCAGAGATAAACAGAATATCTACAATGAGCAGTTCTTC	CATSRDKQNIYNEQFF
TRBJ1-5	TRBV4-1	-	-	TGCGCCAGCAGCCAAGTGGCGGGGGAGCCCCAGCATTTT	CASSQVAGEPQHF
TRBJ1-2	TRBV27	TRBD1	-	TGTGCCAGCGGGGCGCAGGGGGGCAACTATGGCTACACCTTC	CASGAQGGNYGYTF
TRBJ1-1	TRBV2	-	-	TGTGCCAGCAGTGAAGGGGTGAACACTGAAGCTTTCTTT	CASSEGVNTEAFF
TRBJ2-7	TRBV7-9	TRBD1	-	TGTGCCAGCAGCCCGAGGACAGGGGGTAACTACGAGCAGTACTTC	CASSPRTGGNYEQYF
TRBJ2-7	TRBV29-1	-	-	TGCAGCGTTGAAGGAGGGGGCTCCTACGAGCAGTACTTC	CSVEGGGSYEQYF
TRBJ2-3	TRBV18	-	-	TGTGCCAGCTCACCAAGCTCTGATCCCTCATTTGATACGCAGTATTTT	CASSPSSDPSFDTQYF
TRBJ2-3	TRBV27	TRBD2	-	TGTGCCAGCCTAGCGGATACAGATACGCAGTATTTT	CASLADTDTQYF
TRBJ1-5	TRBV7-9	TRBD1	-	TGTGCCAGCAGCTTAGCGGGTAAACAGGGGGCGTACCAGCCCCAGCATTTT	CASSLAGKQGAYQPQHF
TRBJ2-3	TRBV28	TRBD2	-	TGTGCCAGCAGCTTAGCGGGGGGGAAAGATACGCAGTATTTT	CASSLAGGKDTQYF
TRBJ1-2	TRBV19	-	-	TGTGCCAGTAGTATAGAAGGGGAGCCCCTTAACTATGGCTACACCTTC	CASSIEGEPLNYGYTF
TRBJ2-1	TRBV6-5	-	-	TGTGCCAGCAGTTACAGGGTCCAGGATGTTTGGGCTGAGCAGTTCTTC	CASSYRVQDVWAEQFF
TRBJ2-3	TRBV7-9	TRBD1	-	TGTGCCAGCAGCTTAACAGGGGGAACAGATACGCAGTATTTT	CASSLTGGTDTQYF
TRBJ2-1	TRBV10-3	TRBD2	once	TGTGCCATCAGTGACCCTAGCGGGCGAACCTACAATGAGCAGTTCTTC	CAISDPSGRTYNEQFF
TRBJ1-1	TRBV6-1	TRBD1	-	TGTGCCAGCAGTGAACCCGGACAGGGGGACACTGAAGCTTTCTTT	CASSEPGQGDTEAFF
TRBJ2-7	TRBV16	-	-	TGTGCCAGCAGCCAACAGACCAGACCCGAGCAGTACTTC	CASSQQTRPEQYF
TRBJ2-7	TRBV5-1	-	-	TGCGCCAGCAGCGGGACATTGGAAGCGCACTACGAGCAGTACTTC	CASSGTLEAHYEQYF
TRBJ1-3	TRBV10-3	-	few	TGTGCCATCAGTGGGGGAAACACCATATATTTT	CAISGGNTIYF
TRBJ2-7	TRBV27	TRBD2	-	TGTGCCAGCAGTTGGACTAGGTCGGGCGAGCAGTACTTC	CASSWTRSGEQYF
TRBJ2-7	TRBV11-2	-	-	TGTGCCAGCAGCTCAGGGGGGCCTTCCTACGAGCAGTACTTC	CASSSGGPSYEQYF
TRBJ1-1	TRBV7-8	-	-	TGTGCCAGCAGCTCGATATGGGGCACTGAAGCTTTCTTT	CASSSIWGTEAFF
TRBJ2-2	TRBV6-1	TRBD2	-	TGTGCCAGCAGTGAAGGGACTAGCGGGTGGTTGGCCGGGGAGCTGTTTTTT	CASSEGTSGWLAGELFF
TRBJ2-7	TRBV7-6	TRBD1	-	TGTGCCAGCAGCTTCGGGACAGACCCCTACGAGCAGTACTTC	CASSFGTDPYEQYF
TRBJ2-1	TRBV27	-	-	TGTGCCAGCAGTTTAGCGGAGTACTACAATGAGCAGTTCTTC	CASSLAEYYNEQFF
TRBJ2-7	TRBV6-5	-	-	TGTGCCAGCAGTTACTCCGGGGACTTATACGAGCAGTACTTC	CASSYSGDLYEQYF
TRBJ1-4	TRBV10-3	-	-	TGTGCCATCAGTGATTACAGCACTAATGAAAAACTGTTTTTT	CAISDYSTNEKLFF
TRBJ1-1	TRBV9	-	once	TGTGCCAGCAGCCCCTTTGGAGGGACGGCGAACACTGAAGCTTTCTTT	CASSPFGGTANTEAFF
TRBJ2-7	TRBV29-1	TRBD2	-	TGCAGCGTTGGGGCTAGCGGACTCTACGAGCAGTACTTC	CSVGASGLYEQYF
TRBJ2-7	TRBV11-2	-	-	TGTGCCAGCAGCTTAGTTGGGGGTTACGAGCAGTACTTC	CASSLVGGYEQYF
TRBJ2-1	TRBV7-9	TRBD2	-	TGTGCCAGCAGCTTAAGCTATAGCGGGAGCGATGAGCAGTTCTTC	CASSLSYSGSDEQFF